These T cell receptor beta chains were read from a single sample in a study of blood T cell repertoires in COVID-19. Profiling relied on immunoSEQ multiplex PCR, and the TCRdb table lists in-frame clones only, not all of them. The table lists around 190,000 clones, 75% to 85% of them singletons. Sequencing was done on a sample of peripheral blood. These receptors were obtained from a human donor in a cohort sampled during active COVID-19. Each CDR3 is given with its conserved first and last residue. D genes are given only for firm matches. A row's size may be missing; if present it is once, few, many or a size class.

TRBV11-2	TRBJ2-3	TRBD2	.	CASSSGGLAGDTQYF	TGTGCCAGCAGCTCGGGGGGACTAGCGGGAGATACGCAGTATTTT
TRBV19	TRBJ1-2	.	.	CASSMDIAYGYTF	TGTGCCAGTAGTATGGACATCGCCTATGGCTACACCTTC
TRBV5-4	TRBJ2-7	.	.	CASSDPGAGLSYEQYF	TGTGCCAGCAGCGACCCCGGAGCGGGCCTCTCCTACGAGCAGTACTTC
TRBV5-1	TRBJ2-5	.	.	CASSLDTRETQYF	TGCGCCAGCAGCTTGGACACCAGGGAGACCCAGTACTTC
TRBV7-3	TRBJ2-1	TRBD2	.	CASSLRASGVHNEQFF	TGTGCCAGCAGCTTAAGGGCTAGCGGGGTACACAATGAGCAGTTCTTC
TRBV6-6	TRBJ2-7	TRBD1	.	CASSRRDRGPMSSYEQYF	TGTGCCAGCAGTCGCCGGGACAGGGGGCCTATGAGCTCCTACGAGCAGTACTTC
TRBV6-5	TRBJ2-1	TRBD2	.	CASSHQTSGNNEQFF	TGTGCCAGCAGCCATCAGACTAGCGGAAACAATGAGCAGTTCTTC
TRBV19	TRBJ1-5	.	.	CASTTVIHQPQHF	TGTGCCAGTACGACAGTTATACATCAGCCCCAGCATTTT
TRBV29-1	TRBJ2-5	.	.	CSVGARQETQYF	TGCAGCGTTGGGGCCAGACAAGAGACCCAGTACTTC
TRBV7-9	TRBJ1-1	TRBD1	.	CASVTRGDTEAFF	TGTGCCAGCGTCACCAGGGGGGACACTGAAGCTTTCTTT
TRBV10-1	TRBJ2-5	.	.	CASSATGPQETQYF	TGCGCCAGCAGTGCTACAGGTCCCCAAGAGACCCAGTACTTC
TRBV6-5	TRBJ2-2	.	few	CASSYRGSSGELFF	TGTGCCAGCAGTTACAGGGGGTCATCCGGGGAGCTGTTTTTT
TRBV6-5	TRBJ1-2	.	.	CASSPSEGPYGYTF	TGTGCCAGCAGCCCCTCGGAGGGCCCCTATGGCTACACCTTC
TRBV7-2	TRBJ2-3	TRBD1	.	CASSFGQGANTQYF	TGTGCCAGCAGCTTCGGACAGGGGGCAAATACGCAGTATTTT
TRBV28	TRBJ1-6	.	.	CASTPIGENSPLHF	TGTGCCAGCACCCCCATCGGAGAGAATTCACCCCTCCACTTT
TRBV12-3/TRBV12-4	TRBJ2-1	TRBD2	.	CASSFAGGEQFF	TGTGCCAGCAGTTTTGCGGGGGGTGAGCAGTTCTTC
TRBV5-6	TRBJ2-7	TRBD2	.	CASRPTSGTEQYF	TGTGCCAGCAGACCGACTAGCGGGACCGAGCAGTACTTC
TRBV19	TRBJ2-6	.	.	CASSILSSGANVLTF	TGTGCCAGTAGTATATTGAGCTCCGGGGCCAACGTCCTGACTTTC
TRBV19	TRBJ1-2	TRBD1	.	CASSIPRTGTSYGYTF	TGTGCCAGTAGTATACCTCGGACAGGGACGAGCTATGGCTACACCTTC
TRBV5-4	TRBJ2-3	TRBD2	.	CASSLAELAGGTDTQYF	TGTGCCAGCAGCTTGGCCGAGCTAGCGGGCGGCACAGATACGCAGTATTTT
TRBV29-1	TRBJ2-3	.	.	CSVDPADTQYF	TGCAGCGTTGATCCAGCAGATACGCAGTATTTT
TRBV7-9	TRBJ2-7	TRBD1	.	CASSFGQGIYEQYF	TGTGCCAGCAGTTTCGGACAGGGAATTTACGAGCAGTACTTC
TRBV6-1	TRBJ2-7	.	.	CASSEAVGGRAYEQYF	TGTGCCAGCAGTGAAGCAGTGGGCGGCAGGGCCTACGAGCAGTACTTC
TRBV27	TRBJ1-2	TRBD1	.	CASSLTGVHGYTF	TGTGCCAGCAGTTTAACAGGGGTACATGGCTACACCTTC
TRBV6-5	TRBJ1-2	.	.	CASSPLGGDGYTF	TGTGCCAGCAGCCCCTTAGGGGGAGATGGCTACACCTTC
TRBV2	TRBJ1-5	.	.	CASSQQGVDQPQHF	TGTGCCAGCAGCCAACAGGGCGTAGATCAGCCCCAGCATTTT
TRBV6-5	TRBJ2-7	.	few	CASSQGESYEQYF	TGTGCCAGCAGCCAAGGAGAGTCCTACGAGCAGTACTTC
TRBV6-4	TRBJ2-7	TRBD2	.	CASSDQVAGGESSYEQYF	TGTGCCAGCAGTGACCAGGTAGCGGGAGGGGAAAGCTCCTACGAGCAGTACTTC
TRBV7-3	TRBJ1-1	TRBD1	.	CASSRSQGATEAFF	TGTGCCAGCAGCCGATCCCAGGGGGCGACTGAAGCTTTCTTT
TRBV27	TRBJ2-1	.	.	CASSFNAGDEQFF	TGTGCCAGCAGTTTTAACGCGGGCGATGAGCAGTTCTTC
TRBV18	TRBJ1-3	.	.	CASSRGAPSSGNTIYF	TGTGCCAGCTCCCGTGGGGCTCCAAGCTCTGGAAACACCATATATTTT
TRBV5-1	TRBJ2-7	.	.	CASSLDAGRSYEQYF	TGCGCCAGCAGCTTGGATGCGGGCCGCTCCTACGAGCAGTACTTC
TRBV4-2	TRBJ1-5	.	.	CASSQDPRGNNQPQHF	TGTGCCAGCAGCCAAGATCCCAGGGGCAACAATCAGCCCCAGCATTTT
TRBV3-1/TRBV3-2	TRBJ2-7	TRBD2	.	CASSQTSGKYEQYF	TGTGCCAGCAGCCAAACTAGCGGGAAGTACGAGCAGTACTTC
TRBV7-9	TRBJ1-4	.	.	CASSLGAANEKLFF	TGTGCCAGCAGCTTGGGGGCCGCTAATGAAAAACTGTTTTTT
TRBV3-1/TRBV3-2	TRBJ2-5	TRBD2	.	CASSQPKVASGVQETQYF	TGTGCCAGCAGCCAACCTAAGGTTGCTAGCGGTGTACAAGAGACCCAGTACTTC
TRBV4-3	TRBJ2-7	TRBD2	.	CASSQELAGGPYEQYF	TGCGCCAGCAGCCAGGAACTAGCGGGGGGACCCTACGAGCAGTACTTC
TRBV10-3	TRBJ1-5	.	.	CAISVLGNQPQHF	TGTGCCATCAGTGTACTAGGCAATCAGCCCCAGCATTTT
TRBV4-1	TRBJ2-7	TRBD1	.	CASSMRQGVPYEQYF	TGCGCCAGCAGCATGAGACAGGGGGTCCCCTACGAGCAGTACTTC
TRBV27	TRBJ1-1	.	.	CASSFLGGTEAFF	TGTGCCAGCAGTTTTTTGGGGGGTACTGAAGCTTTCTTT
TRBV19	TRBJ2-1	.	once	CASSIDREYNEQFF	TGTGCCAGTAGTATAGATCGGGAGTACAATGAGCAGTTCTTC